The 27 T cell receptor beta chains below all came from one sample that was sequenced in a study of T cell responses to AZD1222 COVID-19 vaccine. TCRdb's table, derived via immunoSEQ multiplex PCR, lists solely in-frame clones and lacks some. In the table there are about 150,000 clones, roughly nine tenths of which are singletons. The sample in question was peripheral blood, obtained on day 0 of MenACWY control vaccination. Receptor source: an adult in good health.

The V call is TRBV2, the J call TRBJ2-1, with 8 bases identical to TRBD1. The CDR3 consists of 13 residues. V dropped 5 bases and J dropped 8; count of bases not matched to a gene: 5. Germline-derived CDR1 and CDR2 are SNHLY and FYNNEI. The CDR3 protein is CASSSDRDDEQFF. In nucleotides, the CDR3 is TGTGCCAGCAGTTCGGACAGGGACGATGAGCAGTTCTTC.

CDR3 amino acids: CASSYSTGAGYGYTF. The CDR3 coding sequence is TGTGCCAGCAGTTACTCGACAGGAGCTGGCTATGGCTACACCTTC. The chain joins TRBV6-5 to TRBJ1-2, with D perhaps matching TRBD1 (6 bases). This CDR3 contains 15 residues. V was pared by 0 bases and J by 4 bases, with 12 bases between. Per germline, CDR1 MNHEY and CDR2 SVGAGI.

The chain recombines TRBV19 with TRBJ1-2, with D possibly TRBD1 on 6 matching bases. This CDR3 spans 14 amino acids. The V gene's germline CDR1 is LNHDA and CDR2 SQIVND (reference sequence). V lost 6 bases and J 5 bases, leaving 16 bases between the germline ends. CDR3 sequence: CASRPGQFSYGYTF. CDR3 nucleotides: TGTGCCAGTAGGCCCGGACAGTTTTCGTATGGCTACACCTTC.

V and J are TRBV14 and TRBJ2-7; D tentatively reads TRBD1 or TRBD2 (5 bases each). Germline-derived CDR1 and CDR2 are SGHDN and FVKESK. Trimming cost V 0 bases and J 6 bases, with 9 bases left between them. The CDR3 contains 13 residues. The CDR3: CASSQEGTSEQYF. DNA of the CDR3: TGTGCCAGCAGCCAAGAAGGGACGTCCGAGCAGTACTTC.

The chain employs TRBV21-1 and TRBJ2-3; the table's D call of TRBD1 was not tested on the DNA. TRBV21-1 is shown as a pseudogene. This CDR3 region has 15 residues. CDR3 in DNA: TGTGCCAGCAGCCCGCAGTGGGCGAACACAGATACGCAGTATTTT. Its protein product is CASSPQWANTDTQYF.

This chain joins TRBV18 and TRBJ1-1; D gene ambiguous. Germline CDR1 KGHSH, CDR2 LQKENI. V lost 1 base to trimming and J lost 1 base, with 4 bases between them. The CDR3 is 13 residues long. CDR3 DNA sequence: TGTGCCAGCTCACCACAGAAGAACACTGAAGCTTTCTTT. Its protein product is CASSPQKNTEAFF.

This clone was counted once. The chain couples TRBV2 to TRBJ1-4, with D unclear. This CDR3 is built from 15 residues. Germline-derived CDR1 and CDR2 are SNHLY and FYNNEI. Trimming shortened V by 5 bases and J by 0 bases, and 10 bases separated the two germline ends. The CDR3: CASSRQDPTNEKLFF. CDR3 DNA: TGTGCCAGCAGTAGGCAGGACCCAACTAATGAAAAACTGTTTTTT.

The V gene is TRBV6-5, the J gene TRBJ2-2; tentatively, D is TRBD1 (6 bases). CDR1 and CDR2 (germline): MNHEY, SVGAGI. The CDR3 length is 14 residues. Trimming stripped 6 bases from V and 6 bases from J, with 14 bases between. CDR3 DNA: TGTGCCAGCAGCTCCACAGGGTACGCCGGGGAGCTGTTTTTT. Protein: CASSSTGYAGELFF.

V is TRBV10-3 and J is TRBJ1-2; TRBD1 aligns across 8 bases. In germline, CDR1 is ENHRY, CDR2 SYGVKD. The CDR3 is 15 amino acids. Losses at the gene ends were 10 bases for V and 0 bases for J; bases not matched to a gene: 10. This CDR3 is CATSRGTGSNYGYTF. The CDR3 nucleotides read TGTGCCACCAGCCGTGGGACAGGATCTAACTATGGCTACACCTTC.

The chain recombines TRBV6-5 with TRBJ2-4; no definite D call. In germline, CDR1 is MNHEY, CDR2 SVGAGI. The CDR3 has 15 residues. V was cut by 6 bases and J by 3 bases, with 15 bases left in between. The CDR3, as DNA: TGTGCCAGCAGAACGGCGGCACCGAACAAAAACATTCAGTACTTC. Translation: CASRTAAPNKNIQYF.

The CDR3 DNA follows: TGCGCCAGCAGTGAGTCGCTCCTACCCTATGGCTACACCTTC. Protein: CASSESLLPYGYTF. The genes are TRBV10-2 and TRBJ1-2; D unclear. This CDR3 region has 14 residues. CDR1 WSHSY and CDR2 SAAADI come from the germline V gene. V was pared by 0 bases and J by 4 bases, with 9 bases between.

CDR3 loop: CASTGGTAFEKLFF. CDR3 DNA: TGTGCCAGCACGGGAGGGACAGCTTTTGAAAAACTGTTTTTT. V is TRBV7-9 and J is TRBJ1-4, with 7 bases matching TRBD1. CDR3 length: 14 residues. V was clipped by 7 bases and J by 7 bases; unmatched bases: 9. CDR1 and CDR2 (germline): SEHNR, FQNEAQ (reference sequence).

This clone has only one observation. The rearrangement uses TRBV5-1 and TRBJ2-1; D is ambiguous. Germline CDR1 is SGHRS and CDR2 is YFSETQ. V was pared by 0 bases and J by 4 bases, with 11 bases between. The CDR3 runs to 15 residues. Here the CDR3 reads CASSLGQLNYNEQFF. The CDR3 DNA is TGCGCCAGCAGCTTGGGTCAGTTAAATTACAATGAGCAGTTCTTC.

V gene TRBV20-1 combines with J gene TRBJ2-7; D is unresolved. Trimming shortened V by 3 bases and J by 1 base, and 10 bases separated the two germline ends. The CDR3 has 13 residues. Per the germline V gene, CDR1 is DFQATT and CDR2 is SNEGSKA (reference sequence). The CDR3 loop is CSASTLRSYEQYF. The DNA for the CDR3 is TGCAGTGCTAGTACGCTACGATCCTACGAGCAGTACTTC.

This sequence joins TRBV11-2 and TRBJ2-7; no clear D gene. Between the trimmed V and J ends, which lost 5 bases and 7 bases, there was a span of 15 bases. This CDR3 region has 13 residues. In germline, CDR1 is SGHAT, CDR2 FQNNGV. CDR3 DNA: TGTGCCAGCAGCGCCGTGTCGATGTGGGAGCAGTACTTC. It specifies CASSAVSMWEQYF. The variable domain in full, with the rest retrieved from reference TRBV11-2 and TRBJ2-7, is EAGVAQSPRYKIIEKRQSVAFWCNPISGHATLYWYQQILGQGPKLLIQFQNNGVVDDSQLPKDRFSAERLKGVDSTLKIQPAKLEDSAVYLCASSAVSMWEQYFGPGTRLTVT.

This clone appeared a single time. The chain links TRBV21-1 to TRBJ2-3. TRBV21-1 is termed a pseudogene. The CDR3 consists of 13 residues. This chain's CDR3 is CASSKMGTDTQYF. CDR3 nucleotides: TGTGCCAGCAGCAAAATGGGCACAGATACGCAGTATTTT.

This clone turned up a few times. The chain combines TRBV5-5 with TRBJ1-6; the match to TRBD1 covers 7 bases. V was pared by 4 bases and J by 10 bases, with 23 bases of the junction left unmatched. Germline CDR1 reads SGHKS; CDR2 reads YYEKEE (reference sequence). This CDR3 has 19 amino acids. CDR3 loop: CASSLPRQGRTERRSPLHF. Here the CDR3 DNA reads TGTGCCAGCAGCCTCCCCCGACAGGGCCGCACTGAACGCAGGTCACCCCTCCACTTT.

The V gene is TRBV11-2, the J gene TRBJ2-1, with 10 bases fitting TRBD2. With V trimmed by 5 bases and J by 1 base, 5 bases remained unmatched. The CDR3 spans 16 residues. In germline, CDR1 is SGHAT, CDR2 FQNNGV. The CDR3 spells CASSRLSGGSYNEQFF. Here the CDR3 DNA reads TGTGCCAGCAGCAGACTTAGCGGGGGGTCCTACAATGAGCAGTTCTTC.

The chain is built from TRBV10-3 and TRBJ2-1, with D perhaps TRBD2 (5 bases). The CDR3 loop spans 11 amino acids. Trimming stripped 11 bases from V and 7 bases from J, with 12 bases between. Per germline, CDR1 ENHRY and CDR2 SYGVKD. CDR3 residues: CASRAANEQFF. The CDR3 region has the DNA TGTGCCTCCAGAGCGGCAAATGAGCAGTTCTTC.

V usage is TRBV5-1 and J usage is TRBJ2-1; weak D call: TRBD2 (6 bases). Per the germline V gene, CDR1 is SGHRS and CDR2 is YFSETQ. V lost 4 bases and J 8 bases, leaving 19 bases between the germline ends. The CDR3 runs 15 residues. The DNA of the CDR3 is TGCGCCAGCAGCGGAGGGACTCGCGTGGGGGATGAGCAGTTCTTC. As protein: CASSGGTRVGDEQFF.

The CDR3, as DNA: TGTGCCAGCTCACCACCGGGAAGGCCGGGAAACACCATATATTTT. Translating it yields CASSPPGRPGNTIYF. V gene TRBV18 combines with J gene TRBJ1-3; D remains unclear. The germline V gene has CDR1 KGHSH and CDR2 LQKENI. The V end lost 0 bases, the J end lost 4 bases, and 10 bases lay between the germline ends. The CDR3 extends over 15 amino acids.

The rearrangement links TRBV6-6 to TRBJ1-2; 9 positions agree with TRBD1. CDR1 is MNHNY, CDR2 SVGAGI, per germline (reference sequence). The J segment lost 2 bases and the V segment lost 6 bases, leaving 7 bases of the junction unmatched. The length of the CDR3 is 15 residues. The CDR3 protein is CASSSAGQGNYGYTF. The DNA of the CDR3 is TGTGCCAGCAGCTCAGCGGGACAGGGAAACTATGGCTACACCTTC.

J is TRBJ2-5 and V is TRBV11-3, with 12 nucleotides matching TRBD1. The J segment lost 1 base and the V segment lost 4 bases, leaving 7 bases of the junction unmatched. From germline, CDR1 is SGHNT and CDR2 YENEEA. The CDR3 is made up of 17 amino acids. CDR3 amino acids: CASSSYWDRGLQETQYF. DNA for the CDR3: TGTGCCAGCAGCTCATATTGGGACAGGGGGCTCCAAGAGACCCAGTACTTC.

The chain joins TRBV2 to TRBJ2-7, with a possible D match to TRBD2 (5 bases). This CDR3 has 10 amino acids. The germline V gene has CDR1 SNHLY and CDR2 FYNNEI. CDR3 coding DNA: TGTGCCAGCAGTGCTCCGGGGTTTGGGGTC. It codes for CASSAPGFGV.

This chain links TRBV19 with TRBJ2-2, with 7 bases that match TRBD1. The V gene's germline CDR1 is LNHDA and CDR2 SQIVND (reference sequence). This CDR3 is 14 amino acids long. The V gene end was trimmed by 8 bases and the J gene end by 7 bases; junction bases not matched to a gene: 10. CDR3 coding DNA: TGTGCCAGTTGTAACCCAGGGGGAAACGGGGAGCTGTTTTTT. Translating gives CASCNPGGNGELFF.

This rearrangement joins TRBV18 to TRBJ2-3; a weak D match, TRBD1 (6 bases). V shed 6 bases and J shed 1 base, with 11 bases lying between them. The CDR3 sequence is 14 residues long. Germline V CDR1 and CDR2: KGHSH, LQKENI. CDR3 in amino acids: CASSSGAGTDTQYF. CDR3 in DNA: TGTGCCAGCTCCTCAGGGGCGGGCACAGATACGCAGTATTTT. Looking up the rest from reference TRBV18 and TRBJ2-3 gives the full variable domain: NAGVMQNPRHLVRRRGQEARLRCSPMKGHSHVYWYRQLPEEGLKFMVYLQKENIIDESGMPKERFSAEFPKEGPSILRIQQVVRGDSAAYFCASSSGAGTDTQYFGPGTRLTVL.

The V gene is TRBV14, the J gene TRBJ2-3; D gene ambiguous. The CDR3 spans 13 residues. Trimming cost V 0 bases and J 7 bases, with 8 bases left between them. CDR1 SGHDN and CDR2 FVKESK come from the germline V gene. CDR3 nucleotide sequence: TGTGCCAGCAGCCAAGAAAGTGCGAATACGCAGTATTTT. Protein product: CASSQESANTQYF.